What follows are 20 T cell receptor beta chains derived from one specimen sequenced in a study of shared clonotypes between healthy human individuals. The naive CD8 population came from CD45RO-negative cells selected for CCR7, without terminally differentiated effector memory CD45RA+ cells. Profiling relied on immunoSEQ multiplex PCR, and the TCRdb table lists in-frame clones only, not all of them. This sample has hundreds of thousands of clones, with 96% found just once. Sequencing was done on a sample of naive CD8+ T cells sorted from blood. The receptor source for this set is a woman in her 30s in good health.

The gene calls are TRBV2 and TRBJ1-3; no clear D gene. Germline V gives CDR1 SNHLY, CDR2 FYNNEI. This CDR3 has 10 residues. V was clipped by 6 bases and J by 8 bases, with 5 bases between them. The CDR3 DNA follows: TGTGCCAGCAGCATGGACACCATATATTTT. Translated: CASSMDTIYF.

This chain joins TRBV28 and TRBJ2-5, with 11 bases matching TRBD2. The CDR3 contains 16 residues. The germline gives CDR1 MDHEN, CDR2 SYDVKM. With 5 bases clipped from V and 4 bases from J, the junction kept 9 bases outside the gene matches. CDR3 nucleotide sequence: TGTGCCAGCAGTCTAGAGGTAGCGGGAGGGCTAGAGACCCAGTACTTC. Protein product: CASSLEVAGGLETQYF.

This chain joins TRBV11-2 and TRBJ2-1; D is ambiguous. CDR3 size: 14 residues. The V gene lost 1 base and the J gene lost 6 bases, with 10 bases spanning the gap. Germline V gene sequence: CDR1 SGHAT, CDR2 FQNNGV. The CDR3 region has the DNA TGTGCCAGCAGCTTAGGTTACCCATCCAATGAGCAGTTCTTC. Protein: CASSLGYPSNEQFF.

This chain connects TRBV19 to TRBJ2-2; D gene uncertain. Germline-derived CDR1 and CDR2 are LNHDA and SQIVND (reference sequence). This CDR3 comprises 12 residues. Trimming left V 7 bases short and J 2 bases short, with 5 bases between. The CDR3 DNA follows: TGTGCCAGTATGGAAAACACCGGGGAGCTGTTTTTT. Its protein product is CASMENTGELFF.

The genes are TRBV7-8 and TRBJ1-5, with no clear D. This CDR3 has 14 amino acids. V was shortened by 2 bases and J by 7 bases, with 12 bases between the two germline ends. Germline V CDR1 and CDR2: SGHVS, FQNEAQ. The CDR3 loop reads CASSLTRFGQPQHF. The CDR3 DNA is TGTGCCAGCAGCTTAACAAGGTTTGGGCAGCCCCAGCATTTT.

The CDR3 nucleotides are TGTGCCACCTCGCTAGGGTTAGGCGAGAACACTGAAGCTTTCTTT. Translating it yields CATSLGLGENTEAFF. This chain joins TRBV10-3 and TRBJ1-1, with no clear D. This CDR3 spans 15 amino acids. Looked up from germline, CDR1 is ENHRY and CDR2 is SYGVKD. Deletions cut 10 bases from V and 1 base from J, with 19 bases between.

This clone was detected only once. The rearrangement uses TRBV21-1 and TRBJ2-4; the table's D call, TRBD1, has no DNA check behind it. TRBV21-1 is given as a pseudogene. The CDR3 totals 15 residues. This chain's CDR3 is CASSKGQGLKNIQYF. In DNA, the CDR3 is TGTGCCAGCAGCAAGGGACAGGGGCTAAAAAACATTCAGTACTTC.

The genes are TRBV7-2 and TRBJ2-5; D ambiguous. CDR1 is SGHTA and CDR2 is FQGNSA in the germline V gene. Trimming took 2 bases from V and 2 from J, leaving 12 bases between them. The CDR3 length is 15 residues. In DNA form, the CDR3 reads TGTGCCAGCAGCTTATTACACAGTCGACAAGAGACCCAGTACTTC. Translation gives CASSLLHSRQETQYF.

The chain carries TRBV27 and TRBJ1-1; a weak D match, TRBD1 (6 bases). The germline V gene encodes CDR1 MNHEY and CDR2 SMNVEV (reference sequence). Trimming stripped 5 bases from V and 3 bases from J, with 19 bases between. CDR3 size: 16 residues. CDR3 protein: CASSPHRVSLDTEAFF. DNA of the CDR3: TGTGCCAGCAGTCCTCACAGGGTGTCACTCGACACTGAAGCTTTCTTT.

The rearrangement uses TRBV19 and TRBJ1-3; TRBD1 matches at 10 bases. This CDR3 has 19 amino acids. Germline CDR1 is LNHDA and CDR2 is SQIVND (reference sequence). After removal of 3 bases from V and 1 base from J, the junction contained 12 bases not matched to a gene. The CDR3 coding sequence is TGTGCCAGTAGTATCAGACAGGGGGCCGCCAACTATTCTGGAAACACCATATATTTT. This codes for CASSIRQGAANYSGNTIYF. Based on the CDR3 plus reference TRBV19 and TRBJ1-3, the full variable domain is DGGITQSPKYLFRKEGQNVTLSCEQNLNHDAMYWYRQDPGQGLRLIYYSQIVNDFQKGDIAEGYSVSREKKESFPLTVTSAQKNPTAFYLCASSIRQGAANYSGNTIYFGEGSWLTVV.

The chain employs TRBV7-2 and TRBJ1-6; 9 bases line up with TRBD1. V gave up 5 bases and J gave up 8 bases; unmatched junction bases: 4. Germline V gene sequence: CDR1 SGHTA, CDR2 FQGNSA. CDR3 size: 14 residues. DNA of the CDR3: TGTGCCAGCAGCACTACAGGGGGCTATTCACCCCTCCACTTT. Amino acids: CASSTTGGYSPLHF. Drawing the rest from reference TRBV7-2 and TRBJ1-6, the complete variable domain is GAGVSQSPSNKVTEKGKDVELRCDPISGHTALYWYRQSLGQGLEFLIYFQGNSAPDKSGLPSDRFSAERTGGSVSTLTIQRTQQEDSAVYLCASSTTGGYSPLHFGNGTRLTVT.

The chain combines TRBV25-1 with TRBJ1-4; D uncertain. CDR1 is MGHDK, CDR2 SYGVNS, per germline. The CDR3 sequence is 12 residues long. V was trimmed by 1 base and J by 16 bases, leaving 13 bases between them. The CDR3: CASSELSGSRFF. CDR3 coding DNA: TGTGCCAGCAGTGAATTATCCGGGAGTAGGTTTTTT.

DNA of the CDR3: TGCGCCAGCAGCCAAGGACCGGGACTAGCGGGGGATGAGCAGTTCTTC. Its protein product is CASSQGPGLAGDEQFF. This chain uses TRBV4-1 with TRBJ2-1; 14 bases align to TRBD2. This CDR3 has 16 residues. Germline CDR1 and CDR2: MGHRA and YSYEKL. V gave up 1 base and J gave up 8 bases; unmatched junction bases: 4.

This clone was picked up one time. V gene TRBV27 combines with J gene TRBJ2-4, with 7 bases that match TRBD1. V lost 7 bases, J lost 3 bases, and 9 bases stayed unmatched. Germline CDR1 and CDR2: MNHEY and SMNVEV (reference sequence). This CDR3 has 15 amino acids. The DNA for the CDR3 is TGTGCCAGCAAAATTAGGACAGGCTACAAAAACATTCAGTACTTC. Protein product: CASKIRTGYKNIQYF.

This clone was seen a single time. This chain uses TRBV7-9 with TRBJ2-7, with D perhaps matching TRBD1 (5 bases). The CDR3 has 15 amino acids. With 2 bases removed from V and 1 base from J, the gap between germline ends came to 12 bases. CDR1 and CDR2 (germline): SEHNR, FQNEAQ (reference sequence). The CDR3 sequence: CASSLIGQGSYEQYF. In nucleotides, the CDR3 is TGTGCCAGCAGCTTAATCGGCCAGGGATCCTACGAGCAGTACTTC.

The V call is TRBV5-3, the J call TRBJ1-1; D is uncertain. TRBV5-3 is an ORF; its function is uncertain. Between the trimmed V and J ends, which lost 4 bases and 0 bases, there was a span of 13 bases. This CDR3 is 15 amino acids long. The CDR3 spells CARSLNLSVNTEAFF. As DNA, the CDR3 is TGTGCCAGAAGCCTCAACTTGTCCGTGAACACTGAAGCTTTCTTT.

This chain links TRBV15 with TRBJ1-2; D is perhaps TRBD1 (6 bases). Trimming took 0 bases from V and 6 from J, leaving 17 bases between them. Germline lookup yields CDR1 LNHNV and CDR2 YYDKDF (reference sequence). The CDR3 consists of 16 residues. The CDR3 region has the DNA TGTGCCACCAGCAGAGAATTAGGGGGGGCTGGCGATGGCTACACCTTC. Amino acids: CATSRELGGAGDGYTF.

V gene TRBV29-1 combines with J gene TRBJ2-3, with D perhaps TRBD2 (5 bases). The germline V and J ends were trimmed by 4 bases and 2 bases, with 13 bases remaining between them. The CDR3 sequence is 14 residues long. CDR1 and CDR2 (germline): SQVTM, ANQGSEA. CDR3 residues: CSVVPGGYTDTQYF. The CDR3 DNA is TGCAGCGTTGTCCCGGGCGGGTACACAGATACGCAGTATTTT.

This rearrangement joins TRBV30 to TRBJ2-1, with TRBD2 matching 10 bases. V lost 2 bases to trimming and J lost 6 bases; unmatched junction nucleotides: 1. CDR1 is GTSNPN and CDR2 is SVGIG in the germline V gene (reference sequence). The CDR3 loop spans 13 amino acids. The CDR3 here is CAWSSSGSNEQFF. CDR3 in DNA: TGTGCCTGGAGTTCTAGCGGGAGCAATGAGCAGTTCTTC.

This chain uses TRBV9 with TRBJ2-7; TRBD2 agrees at 9 bases. The V segment lost 3 bases and the J segment 7 bases; nucleotides outside the gene matches: 8. This CDR3 spans 14 amino acids. Germline values: CDR1 SGDLS, CDR2 YYNGEE. The CDR3 reads CASSGGLAAEEQYF. CDR3 nucleotides: TGTGCCAGCAGCGGGGGACTAGCCGCGGAAGAGCAGTACTTC.